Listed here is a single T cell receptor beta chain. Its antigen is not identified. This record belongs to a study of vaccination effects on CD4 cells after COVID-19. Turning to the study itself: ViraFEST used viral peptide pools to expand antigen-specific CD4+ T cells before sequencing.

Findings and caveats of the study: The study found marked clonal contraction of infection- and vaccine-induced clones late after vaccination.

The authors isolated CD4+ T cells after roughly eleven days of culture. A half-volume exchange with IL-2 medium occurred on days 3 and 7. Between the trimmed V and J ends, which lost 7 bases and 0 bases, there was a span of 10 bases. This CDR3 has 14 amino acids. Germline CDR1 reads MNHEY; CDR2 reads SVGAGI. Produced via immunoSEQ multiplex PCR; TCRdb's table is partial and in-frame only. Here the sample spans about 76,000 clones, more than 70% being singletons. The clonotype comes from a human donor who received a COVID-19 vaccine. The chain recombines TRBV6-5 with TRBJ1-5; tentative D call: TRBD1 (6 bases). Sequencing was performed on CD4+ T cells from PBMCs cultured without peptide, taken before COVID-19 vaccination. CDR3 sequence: CASKTGISNQPQHF. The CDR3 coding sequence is TGTGCCAGCAAGACAGGTATTAGCAATCAGCCCCAGCATTTT.